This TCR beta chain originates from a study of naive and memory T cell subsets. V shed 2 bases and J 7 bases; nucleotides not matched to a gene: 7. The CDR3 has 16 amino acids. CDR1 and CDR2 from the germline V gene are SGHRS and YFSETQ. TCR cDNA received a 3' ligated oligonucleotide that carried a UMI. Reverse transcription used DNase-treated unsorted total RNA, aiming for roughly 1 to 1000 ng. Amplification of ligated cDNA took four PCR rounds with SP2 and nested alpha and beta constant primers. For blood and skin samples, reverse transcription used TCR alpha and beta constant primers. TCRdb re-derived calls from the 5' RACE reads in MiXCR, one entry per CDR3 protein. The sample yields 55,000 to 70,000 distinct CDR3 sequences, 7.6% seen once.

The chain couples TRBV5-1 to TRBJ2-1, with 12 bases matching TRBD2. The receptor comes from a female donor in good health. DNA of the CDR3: TGCGCCAGCAGCTTAACTCTAGCGGGGGGGCCAAATGAGCAGTTCTTC. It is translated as CASSLTLAGGPNEQFF.